These T cell receptor beta chains were read from a single sample in a study of CD8+ T cells in alopecia areata. The assay was immunoSEQ multiplex PCR, and TCRdb's table has in-frame clones only and misses some. Found here are roughly 200,000 clones, 50% to 65% of them singletons; the top ten hold about 10%. Sequenced material: CD8+ T cells sorted from blood, taken at week 24, from a patient treated with tofacitinib. The receptors were gathered from a human donor with alopecia areata. Both conserved end residues are part of each CDR3. Each record gives: clone size, D gene, V gene, J gene, CDR3 length, CDR3 DNA, CDR3 protein. D genes are given only for firm matches. Only part of the rows carry a size: once, few, many, or a class if the clone is expanded.

-	TRBD2	TRBV11-2	TRBJ2-7	16	TGTGCCAGCAGCTTAACAGCGGGGGAGCCCTCCTACGAGCAGTACTTC	CASSLTAGEPSYEQYF
-	-	TRBV29-1	TRBJ1-2	14	TGCAGCGTTGAAGATGATGCAGCTTCTAGTGGCTACACCTTC	CSVEDDAASSGYTF
-	-	TRBV9	TRBJ2-3	14	TGTGCCAGCAGCGTCTTGGGGGCTGCAGATACGCAGTATTTT	CASSVLGAADTQYF
-	TRBD1	TRBV2	TRBJ2-2	16	TGTGCCAGCAGTGATTACGGGACAGGGAACACCGGGGAGCTGTTTTTT	CASSDYGTGNTGELFF
-	-	TRBV19	TRBJ1-1	14	TGTGCCAGTAGTTCCTACCAGGGATTCCCTGAAGCTTTCTTT	CASSSYQGFPEAFF
-	TRBD1	TRBV2	TRBJ2-5	14	TGTGCCAGCAGTGAAACACAGGGGGAAGAGACCCAGTACTTC	CASSETQGEETQYF
few	-	TRBV2	TRBJ2-7	16	TGTGCCAGCAGTGAAGCCCCCCCAGGGAGCATCTACGAGCAGTACTTC	CASSEAPPGSIYEQYF
-	-	TRBV29-1	TRBJ1-2	12	TGCAGCGTTGAAGACAAGAGCTATGGCTACACCTTC	CSVEDKSYGYTF
-	-	TRBV30	TRBJ1-2	12	TGTGCCTGGACTACAGGAACGGGCGGCTACACCTTC	CAWTTGTGGYTF
-	-	TRBV30	TRBJ2-7	11	TGTGCCTGGACTCGGGGGAACGAGCAGTACTTC	CAWTRGNEQYF
-	TRBD2	TRBV14	TRBJ2-1	15	TGTGCCAGCAGCCCTTTAGCGGGGGGGTTTGAGGAGCAGTTCTTC	CASSPLAGGFEEQFF
-	TRBD2	TRBV4-3	TRBJ2-1	16	TGCGCCAGCAGCCAAGTAGGACTAGTGATCCACAATGAGCAGTTCTTC	CASSQVGLVIHNEQFF
-	-	TRBV12-5	TRBJ2-7	13	TGTGCTAGTCATGGGGGGAGCTCCTACGAGCAGTACTTC	CASHGGSSYEQYF
-	-	TRBV4-3	TRBJ2-3	16	TGCGCCAGCAGCCAAGCCAGGTCGGGGGGCACAGATACGCAGTATTTT	CASSQARSGGTDTQYF
-	-	TRBV7-2	TRBJ1-6	17	TGTGCCAGCAGCTTAGCCAGGAGCTACTCCTATAATTCACCCCTCCACTTT	CASSLARSYSYNSPLHF
few	TRBD1	TRBV11-2	TRBJ2-7	14	TGTGCCAGCAGCCCCCGGGACAGGTACTACGAGCAGTACTTC	CASSPRDRYYEQYF
-	-	TRBV10-3	TRBJ2-7	12	TGTGCCATCTCCTCAGACAGCTACGAGCAGTACTTC	CAISSDSYEQYF
-	TRBD1	TRBV4-3	TRBJ2-2	17	TGCGCCAGCAGCCAACGCAGACAGGGGGGCTTTACCGGGGAGCTGTTTTTT	CASSQRRQGGFTGELFF
-	TRBD1	TRBV29-1	TRBJ1-2	16	TGCAGCGCTTGGAGAACTCCGGGACAGGGGTCTCAAGGCTACACCTTC	CSAWRTPGQGSQGYTF
few	-	TRBV4-3	TRBJ2-4	15	TGCGCCAGCAGCCAAGATCGGAACGCGAGGAACATTCAGTACTTC	CASSQDRNARNIQYF
-	-	TRBV7-8	TRBJ2-2	17	TGTGCCAGCAGTACGACCCCCGGAGGACCGAACACCGGGGAGCTGTTTTTT	CASSTTPGGPNTGELFF
few	-	TRBV7-8	TRBJ2-1	18	TGTGCCAGCAGCTTAGGAAGGGTTACAGGGTTCTCCTACAATGAGCAGTTCTTC	CASSLGRVTGFSYNEQFF
few	-	TRBV30	TRBJ2-1	15	TGTGCCTGGAGTATAGACCCGATCTCCTTAAATGAGCAGTTCTTC	CAWSIDPISLNEQFF
-	-	TRBV29-1	TRBJ2-3	15	TGCAGCGTTGGACTACGCAAGACTAGCACAGATACGCAGTATTTT	CSVGLRKTSTDTQYF
few	TRBD1	TRBV29-1	TRBJ2-7	13	TGCAGCGCGATACCGGGACAGGGCTACGAGCAGTACTTC	CSAIPGQGYEQYF
few	-	TRBV25-1	TRBJ2-1	13	TGTGCCAGCAGTGAATATGGGGGGAATGAGCAGTTCTTC	CASSEYGGNEQFF
-	-	TRBV4-3	TRBJ1-2	14	TGCGCCAGCAGCCAAGATCGGCAGGGAGGTGGCTACACCTTC	CASSQDRQGGGYTF
once	-	TRBV28	TRBJ1-2	13	TGTGCCAGCACCCAGACGGACCTTTATGGCTACACCTTC	CASTQTDLYGYTF
few	TRBD1	TRBV4-1	TRBJ2-4	13	TGCGCCAGCAGCCAAGGACAGGGTGACATTCAGTACTTC	CASSQGQGDIQYF
few	TRBD2	TRBV13	TRBJ2-7	16	TGTGCCAGCAGCTCGCGTGGAGCGGGGATCTCCTACGAGCAGTACTTC	CASSSRGAGISYEQYF
-	-	TRBV7-3	TRBJ2-1	14	TGTGCCAGCAGCTTAAGTCCAGGGTGGAATGAGCAGTTCTTC	CASSLSPGWNEQFF
-	TRBD1	TRBV28	TRBJ1-5	16	TGTGCCAGCAGTTCCGTGGGACAGAAGCCCAATCAGCCCCAGCATTTT	CASSSVGQKPNQPQHF
-	TRBD1	TRBV5-1	TRBJ2-5	12	TGCGCCAGCGGTGACAGGGGGCGCGCCCAGTACTTC	CASGDRGRAQYF
-	TRBD1	TRBV25-1	TRBJ1-4	14	TGTGCCAGCAGTGAATGGGACAGCGGAGAAAAACTGTTTTTT	CASSEWDSGEKLFF
-	TRBD1	TRBV5-1	TRBJ2-7	15	TGCGCCAGCAGGGACAGGGTCTCATGGGGCTTCGAGCAGTACTTC	CASRDRVSWGFEQYF
few	-	TRBV13	TRBJ2-3	12	TGTGCCAGCAGCCCGCCGTTAAATACGCAGTATTTT	CASSPPLNTQYF
-	TRBD1	TRBV29-1	TRBJ1-5	14	TGCAGCGTTAGGACAGGGGGCCTCAATCAGCCCCAGCATTTT	CSVRTGGLNQPQHF
few	-	TRBV29-1	TRBJ1-2	11	TGCAGCGTTGAGTCGGGGCCAGGCTACACCTTC	CSVESGPGYTF
-	-	TRBV4-1	TRBJ1-1	12	TGCGCCAGCAGCCAAGATCGTAGTCGAGCTTTCTTT	CASSQDRSRAFF
few	-	TRBV6-1	TRBJ1-1	12	TGTGCCAGCAGTCGGCAGAACACTGAAGCTTTCTTT	CASSRQNTEAFF
-	-	TRBV6-5	TRBJ1-1	11	TGTGCCAGCAGCCTGGGTACTGAAGCTTTCTTT	CASSLGTEAFF
few	TRBD1	TRBV10-3	TRBJ2-7	14	TGTGCCATCAGTGGGACAGGAGGACCCTACGAGCAGTACTTC	CAISGTGGPYEQYF
few	-	TRBV27	TRBJ1-1	13	TGTGCCAGCAGTTTCGGCGGGAACACTGAAGCTTTCTTT	CASSFGGNTEAFF
-	-	TRBV4-3	TRBJ2-3	15	TGCGCCAGCAGCCAAGGGCCGCTCAGCACAGATACGCAGTATTTT	CASSQGPLSTDTQYF
-	TRBD1	TRBV19	TRBJ2-1	15	TGTGCCAGTAGTCTAACCGGGACAGGGGGCAATGAGCAGTTCTTC	CASSLTGTGGNEQFF
-	-	TRBV29-1	TRBJ1-1	10	TGCAGCGTTGAAAGAACTGAAGCTTTCTTT	CSVERTEAFF
-	-	TRBV7-2	TRBJ2-7	12	TGTGCCAGCAGCTATGGCTCCTACGAGCAGTACTTC	CASSYGSYEQYF
-	-	TRBV29-1	TRBJ2-2	16	TGCAGCGTTACTTTCACGGGGGCGCCGGACACCGGGGAGCTGTTTTTT	CSVTFTGAPDTGELFF
-	TRBD2	TRBV10-3	TRBJ2-7	14	TGTGCCGCTAGGCCACTAGCGGGGACAAACGAGCAGTACTTC	CAARPLAGTNEQYF
-	TRBD1	TRBV30	TRBJ2-7	14	TGTGCCTGGAGTGTGGGACAGGGGACCTACGAGCAGTACTTC	CAWSVGQGTYEQYF
few	-	TRBV7-9	TRBJ2-1	15	TGTGCCAGCAGCTTAGGTCGCGGGGTAGTTAATGAGCAGTTCTTC	CASSLGRGVVNEQFF